The rows below give T cell receptor beta chains drawn from one sample of a study of blood T cells in healthy people across ages. TCRdb re-called the 5' RACE reads with MiXCR, one entry per CDR3 protein. The sample consists of around 1.5 million distinct CDR3 sequences, 40% to 50% of them appearing once. Sequencing was done on a sample of blood. Source of these receptors: a woman aged 18-29 years in good health. Both conserved end residues are part of each CDR3. Size tells how often a clone was seen (once, few, many) or the class of an expanded clone, and some rows leave it out.

TRBJ2-7 NA TRBV7-9 CASSSSAGTGKVEQYF
TRBJ1-2 few TRBV27 CASSTRTGNYGYTF
TRBJ1-2 once TRBV6-1 CASSDPGTGNNYGYTF
TRBJ1-2 NA TRBV6-1 CASSEASGLYGYTF
TRBJ1-2 NA TRBV20-1 CSASIRTGEYGYTF
TRBJ2-5 NA TRBV29-1 CSVGTAAKETQYF
TRBJ1-5 NA TRBV15 CATSPTRENQPQHF
TRBJ2-7 few TRBV11-2 CASSPDGLAIYEQYF
TRBJ2-7 few TRBV12-3/TRBV12-4 CASSLTSGTGVHEQYF
NA NA TRBV28 CASSRDRLDEQYF
TRBJ2-3 NA TRBV5-1 CASSFGGEPLHTDTQYF
TRBJ2-5 NA TRBV24-1 CATSDSRGPGETQYF
TRBJ2-4 NA TRBV10-3 CAIGSLPKDEQYF
TRBJ2-7 NA TRBV27 CASSLLAGASRGEQYF
TRBJ2-7 NA TRBV28 CATGTSIYEQYF
TRBJ2-1 once TRBV4-1 CASSTGSGTGLNNEQFF
TRBJ1-2 few TRBV6-1 CATQGGYTF
TRBJ2-3 few TRBV4-1 CASSQDPGGWSDTQYF
TRBJ2-7 NA TRBV12-3/TRBV12-4 CASSKPGQGIFGQYF